This T cell receptor (beta chain) emerged from a study of shared clonotypes between healthy human individuals. Study results and limitations: Though the depth was large, rarefaction showed that sorted-subset sequencing was incomplete. Unshared clonotypes carried lower generation probabilities than those common to all four donors. Enrolling few donors narrowed the genetic and exposure-history diversity that was represented.

CD4+ cells underwent separation, giving CD45RA+ naive and CD45RA-negative memory subsets. Profiled with immunoSEQ multiplex PCR; TCRdb holds only in-frame clones, not every one. Among some 1 million clones, about 70% were seen once, and the ten largest hold around 1.4%. With regard to this clone: Its antigen remains unknown. Different DNA sequences within this sample yield the same CDR3.

CDR1 is SGHRS and CDR2 is YFSETQ in the germline V gene. The CDR3 covers 13 residues. With 1 base removed from V and 4 bases from J, the gap between germline ends came to 9 bases. The sequencing sample was made of memory CD4+ T cells sorted from blood. Stated subset: CD45RA-negative fraction. This chain connects TRBV5-1 to TRBJ2-7; D uncertain. This receptor was obtained from a man aged 18 to 30 in good health. The CDR3 spells CASSLSQYYEQYF. The CDR3 coding sequence is TGCGCCAGCAGCTTGAGTCAGTATTACGAGCAGTACTTC.